Listed below are T cell receptor beta chains from one sample, sequenced in a study of T cell changes during pregnancy in multiple sclerosis. Profiling relied on immunoSEQ multiplex PCR, and the TCRdb table lists in-frame clones only, not all of them. This sample carries about 97,000 clones, 90% of them seen once, and the ten largest clones take 0.76%. The sample was peripheral blood, taken in the second trimester of pregnancy. Receptors were obtained from a female donor in good health, enrolled as a control in a pregnancy study. The CDR3 runs from the conserved cysteine through the conserved F or W. Each record gives: J gene, D gene, clone size, V gene, CDR3 DNA, CDR3 protein. A D gene is named only where the DNA matches it firmly. Size tells how often a clone was seen (once, few, many) or the class of an expanded clone, and some rows leave it out.

j_gene: TRBJ2-2; d_gene: NA; abundance: NA; v_gene: TRBV27; CDR3nt: TGTGCCAGCAGTTTAATCAGGGGAGAAGGCGTGAGGGAGCTGTTTTTT; CDR3aa: CASSLIRGEGVRELFF
j_gene: TRBJ2-7; d_gene: NA; abundance: NA; v_gene: TRBV29-1; CDR3nt: TGCAGCGTTGAACGGGGGAGTGAGCAGTACTTC; CDR3aa: CSVERGSEQYF
j_gene: TRBJ2-3; d_gene: NA; abundance: NA; v_gene: TRBV19; CDR3nt: TGTGCCAGTAGACCGAGGCGATCTAGCACAGATACGCAGTATTTT; CDR3aa: CASRPRRSSTDTQYF
j_gene: TRBJ2-3; d_gene: NA; abundance: NA; v_gene: TRBV5-1; CDR3nt: TGCGCCAGCAGCTTAGGGGAAGATACGCAGTATTTT; CDR3aa: CASSLGEDTQYF
j_gene: TRBJ2-7; d_gene: TRBD2; abundance: few; v_gene: TRBV7-9; CDR3nt: TGTGCCAGCAGCACGACTAGCGACGAGCAGTACTTC; CDR3aa: CASSTTSDEQYF
j_gene: TRBJ1-2; d_gene: NA; abundance: once; v_gene: TRBV6-5; CDR3nt: TGTGCCAGCAGTTACAAACAGGGTAGCTATGGCTACACCTTC; CDR3aa: CASSYKQGSYGYTF
j_gene: TRBJ2-7; d_gene: TRBD1; abundance: once; v_gene: TRBV7-8; CDR3nt: TGTGCCAGCAGCTCGGACAGGGGATACGAGCAGTACTTC; CDR3aa: CASSSDRGYEQYF
j_gene: TRBJ1-1; d_gene: NA; abundance: NA; v_gene: TRBV7-9; CDR3nt: TGTGCCAGCAGCCCGGGGGGGGCGGGCACTGAAGCTTTCTTT; CDR3aa: CASSPGGAGTEAFF
j_gene: TRBJ1-5; d_gene: TRBD1; abundance: NA; v_gene: TRBV28; CDR3nt: TGTGCCAGCAGGCTGGACAGGGGAGAACAGCCCCAGCATTTT; CDR3aa: CASRLDRGEQPQHF
j_gene: TRBJ2-7; d_gene: TRBD2; abundance: NA; v_gene: TRBV5-4; CDR3nt: TGTGCCAGCAGCCCGGTAGCGGGAGCGTACGAGCAGTACTTC; CDR3aa: CASSPVAGAYEQYF
j_gene: TRBJ1-6; d_gene: NA; abundance: once; v_gene: TRBV7-9; CDR3nt: TGTGCCAGCAGCTTACTCTCGGATTCACCCCTCCACTTT; CDR3aa: CASSLLSDSPLHF
j_gene: TRBJ2-1; d_gene: NA; abundance: NA; v_gene: TRBV19; CDR3nt: TGTGCCAGTAGTATCGGGGGAAATGAGCAGTTCTTC; CDR3aa: CASSIGGNEQFF
j_gene: TRBJ1-1; d_gene: TRBD1; abundance: NA; v_gene: TRBV5-1; CDR3nt: TGCGCCAGCAGCTTGGGGGGACAGATCAACACTGAAGCTTTCTTT; CDR3aa: CASSLGGQINTEAFF
j_gene: TRBJ1-5; d_gene: NA; abundance: NA; v_gene: TRBV4-3; CDR3nt: TGCGCCAGCAGCCAAGAAGGGGGAGATCAGCCCCAGCATTTT; CDR3aa: CASSQEGGDQPQHF
j_gene: TRBJ2-5; d_gene: NA; abundance: NA; v_gene: TRBV4-1; CDR3nt: TGCGCCAGCAGCCAAGTAACTGGGCTAGAGACCCAGTACTTC; CDR3aa: CASSQVTGLETQYF
j_gene: TRBJ1-1; d_gene: NA; abundance: NA; v_gene: TRBV7-9; CDR3nt: TGTGCCAGCAGTTATTATATGGGGGGGCATCACACTGAAGCTTTCTTT; CDR3aa: CASSYYMGGHHTEAFF
j_gene: TRBJ1-1; d_gene: NA; abundance: NA; v_gene: TRBV19; CDR3nt: TGTGCCAGTAGAAGTATCTCGGCCTCAGGGGCGAAAGCTTTCTTT; CDR3aa: CASRSISASGAKAFF
j_gene: TRBJ2-6; d_gene: NA; abundance: NA; v_gene: TRBV27; CDR3nt: TGTGCCAGCAGGGTCAGTCTCTCTGGGGCCAACGTCCTGACTTTC; CDR3aa: CASRVSLSGANVLTF
j_gene: TRBJ1-2; d_gene: TRBD1; abundance: NA; v_gene: TRBV28; CDR3nt: TGTGCCAGCAGTTCCCCCGGGACAGGGGGACGTGGCTACACCTTC; CDR3aa: CASSSPGTGGRGYTF
j_gene: TRBJ1-3; d_gene: NA; abundance: NA; v_gene: TRBV28; CDR3nt: TGTGCCAGCAGTTGGCGGGGCAGCGGGGGATACACCATATATTTT; CDR3aa: CASSWRGSGGYTIYF
j_gene: TRBJ1-2; d_gene: NA; abundance: NA; v_gene: TRBV6-1; CDR3nt: TGTGCCAGCAGTGAAATATCGGCCAGGGTTTATGGCTACACCTTC; CDR3aa: CASSEISARVYGYTF
j_gene: TRBJ1-3; d_gene: TRBD1; abundance: once; v_gene: TRBV5-1; CDR3nt: TGCGCCAGCAGCTCACAGGGGATTGGAAACACCATATATTTT; CDR3aa: CASSSQGIGNTIYF
j_gene: TRBJ2-1; d_gene: TRBD2; abundance: NA; v_gene: TRBV5-4; CDR3nt: TGTGCCAGCAGCTTTGGTAGCGGGGTAACCTACAATGAGCAGTTCTTC; CDR3aa: CASSFGSGVTYNEQFF
j_gene: TRBJ1-5; d_gene: TRBD1; abundance: NA; v_gene: TRBV15; CDR3nt: TGTGCCACTTCGCCCAGGGGGCTGAGCAATCAGCCCCAGCATTTT; CDR3aa: CATSPRGLSNQPQHF
j_gene: TRBJ2-7; d_gene: NA; abundance: NA; v_gene: TRBV28; CDR3nt: TGTGCCAGCACCTCCGATAGGGGCTTGTACGAGCAGTACTTC; CDR3aa: CASTSDRGLYEQYF
j_gene: TRBJ1-2; d_gene: NA; abundance: NA; v_gene: TRBV7-9; CDR3nt: TGTGCCAGCAGCTTCGGGAATGGCTACACCTTC; CDR3aa: CASSFGNGYTF
j_gene: TRBJ2-7; d_gene: TRBD2; abundance: NA; v_gene: TRBV5-6; CDR3nt: TGTGCCAGCAGCGAACTAGGGACTAGCGGGACCTACGAGCAGTACTTC; CDR3aa: CASSELGTSGTYEQYF
j_gene: TRBJ2-6; d_gene: TRBD1; abundance: NA; v_gene: TRBV5-1; CDR3nt: TGCGCCAGCGGACAGGGCTCTGGGGCCAACGTCCTGACTTTC; CDR3aa: CASGQGSGANVLTF
j_gene: TRBJ1-2; d_gene: TRBD1; abundance: NA; v_gene: TRBV5-1; CDR3nt: TGCGCCAGCAGCTTGGCCGGCACAGGGGACACCTTC; CDR3aa: CASSLAGTGDTF
j_gene: TRBJ2-1; d_gene: TRBD1; abundance: NA; v_gene: TRBV28; CDR3nt: TGTGCCAGCAGTTTATGGGACAGGGCCAATGAGCAGTTCTTC; CDR3aa: CASSLWDRANEQFF
j_gene: TRBJ2-3; d_gene: TRBD2; abundance: NA; v_gene: TRBV10-3; CDR3nt: TGTGCCATCAGCCTAGCGGGGGGGCAGGGAGATACGCAGTATTTT; CDR3aa: CAISLAGGQGDTQYF
j_gene: TRBJ1-2; d_gene: NA; abundance: NA; v_gene: TRBV7-8; CDR3nt: TGTGCCAGCAGCCCCGAGGGGAGGAATCGAAATGGCTACACCTTC; CDR3aa: CASSPEGRNRNGYTF
j_gene: TRBJ1-4; d_gene: NA; abundance: few; v_gene: TRBV30; CDR3nt: TGTGCCTGGAGTCCTCGAGGGGGAGCTAATGAAAAACTGTTTTTT; CDR3aa: CAWSPRGGANEKLFF
j_gene: TRBJ1-4; d_gene: NA; abundance: NA; v_gene: TRBV9; CDR3nt: TGTGCCAGCAGCGTAGCCCCGGGCCTTCCGGGAGAAAAACTGTTTTTT; CDR3aa: CASSVAPGLPGEKLFF
j_gene: TRBJ2-3; d_gene: NA; abundance: NA; v_gene: TRBV20-1; CDR3nt: TGCAGTGCTACCAGCCAGAGGACGCAGTATTTT; CDR3aa: CSATSQRTQYF
j_gene: TRBJ1-1; d_gene: NA; abundance: NA; v_gene: TRBV5-4; CDR3nt: TGTGCCAGCAGCTTGGCCGGGGGGAAAGCTGGAGATGGTGAAGCTTTCTTT; CDR3aa: CASSLAGGKAGDGEAFF
j_gene: TRBJ2-7; d_gene: TRBD1; abundance: NA; v_gene: TRBV7-9; CDR3nt: TGTGCCAGCAGCCTTCTCGGAGGACAGGGCATAAGCTACGAGCAGTACTTC; CDR3aa: CASSLLGGQGISYEQYF
j_gene: TRBJ1-6; d_gene: TRBD1; abundance: NA; v_gene: TRBV5-1; CDR3nt: TGCGCCAGCAGCAGACGACAGGGGAGCTCCTATAATTCACCCCTCCACTTT; CDR3aa: CASSRRQGSSYNSPLHF
j_gene: TRBJ2-3; d_gene: NA; abundance: NA; v_gene: TRBV9; CDR3nt: TGTGCCAGCAGCGCGGGATTTGCCGGCACAGATACGCAGTATTTT; CDR3aa: CASSAGFAGTDTQYF
j_gene: TRBJ1-5; d_gene: NA; abundance: NA; v_gene: TRBV28; CDR3nt: TGTGCCAGCAGTTTAGGTGGTGGGCCGGGGGTCAGTCAGCCCCAGCATTTT; CDR3aa: CASSLGGGPGVSQPQHF
j_gene: TRBJ1-4; d_gene: NA; abundance: few; v_gene: TRBV29-1; CDR3nt: TGCAGCGTGGGCCGGGGAGAAAAACTGTTTTTT; CDR3aa: CSVGRGEKLFF
j_gene: TRBJ1-2; d_gene: NA; abundance: NA; v_gene: TRBV7-2; CDR3nt: TGTGCCAGCAGCTCCGAACTTATCTATGGCTACACCTTC; CDR3aa: CASSSELIYGYTF
j_gene: TRBJ2-7; d_gene: TRBD1; abundance: NA; v_gene: TRBV5-1; CDR3nt: TGCGCCAGCAGCTTTCGGCAGGGGGCGGGCGAGCAGTACTTC; CDR3aa: CASSFRQGAGEQYF
j_gene: TRBJ1-6; d_gene: TRBD1; abundance: NA; v_gene: TRBV27; CDR3nt: TGTGCCAGCAGTATTGACAGGGGGGCCTATAATTCACCCCTCCACTTT; CDR3aa: CASSIDRGAYNSPLHF
j_gene: TRBJ2-7; d_gene: NA; abundance: NA; v_gene: TRBV5-4; CDR3nt: TGTGCCAGCAGCTTACTTACCGAGCAGTACTTC; CDR3aa: CASSLLTEQYF
j_gene: TRBJ1-6; d_gene: NA; abundance: few; v_gene: TRBV7-8; CDR3nt: TGTGCCAGCAGCTTTTACGACAGCTCCCTCCACTTT; CDR3aa: CASSFYDSSLHF
j_gene: TRBJ1-6; d_gene: NA; abundance: NA; v_gene: TRBV7-6; CDR3nt: TGTGCCAGCAGCGCGCCGGACAGTTCAGGGTTTGTATCCTATAATTCACCCCTCCACTTT; CDR3aa: CASSAPDSSGFVSYNSPLHF
j_gene: TRBJ1-2; d_gene: TRBD1; abundance: NA; v_gene: TRBV29-1; CDR3nt: TGCAGCGTTGATAGGAGGACAGGGTACTATGGCTACACCTTC; CDR3aa: CSVDRRTGYYGYTF
j_gene: TRBJ1-2; d_gene: NA; abundance: NA; v_gene: TRBV28; CDR3nt: TGTGCCAGCAGTTTATGGGGGCCTGGCTCTAACTATGGCTACACCTTC; CDR3aa: CASSLWGPGSNYGYTF
j_gene: TRBJ2-5; d_gene: TRBD2; abundance: NA; v_gene: TRBV7-6; CDR3nt: TGTGCCAGCAGCCCGACTAGCGGGAGGTTGGAGACCCAGTACTTC; CDR3aa: CASSPTSGRLETQYF
j_gene: TRBJ1-3; d_gene: NA; abundance: NA; v_gene: TRBV27; CDR3nt: TGTGCCAGCAGTTTATGGGCCGGGGTTGGAAACACCATATATTTT; CDR3aa: CASSLWAGVGNTIYF
j_gene: TRBJ1-5; d_gene: NA; abundance: NA; v_gene: TRBV2; CDR3nt: TGTGCCAGCAACAGGGACCAACTTAGCAATCAGCCCCAGCATTTT; CDR3aa: CASNRDQLSNQPQHF
j_gene: TRBJ2-2; d_gene: TRBD2; abundance: NA; v_gene: TRBV7-2; CDR3nt: TGTGCCAGCAGCCCCTCAGCGGGGGGGCTTGGCACCGGGGAGCTGTTTTTT; CDR3aa: CASSPSAGGLGTGELFF
j_gene: TRBJ1-2; d_gene: NA; abundance: NA; v_gene: TRBV5-6; CDR3nt: TGTGCCAGCAGTGAGGTGGGGGGCTATGGCTACACCTTC; CDR3aa: CASSEVGGYGYTF
j_gene: TRBJ1-2; d_gene: NA; abundance: NA; v_gene: TRBV5-6; CDR3nt: TGTGCCAGCAGAGGCGGGGGCTCCACCCTGTATGGCTACACCTTC; CDR3aa: CASRGGGSTLYGYTF